This T cell receptor beta chain is drawn from a study of T-cell memory formation after mild COVID-19. In TCRdb, the 5' RACE reads were re-called with MiXCR into one record per CDR3 protein. This table has approximately 89,000 distinct CDR3 sequences, roughly 25% appearing once. Regarding the study as a whole: Contracting CD4+ clones were located mainly in CM and EM, and CD8+ clones in EMRA.

Germline CDR1 reads SGHAT; CDR2 reads FQNNGV. This CDR3 region has 14 residues. The V segment lost 5 bases and the J segment 9 bases; nucleotides outside the gene matches: 9. Concerning this clonotype: Its antigen is currently unknown.

Sequenced: PBMCs or a T cell subset sorted from them (not recorded which). The chain employs TRBV11-2 and TRBJ2-1, with 8 bases that match TRBD1. This clonotype was sampled from a man between 18 and 29 years old who had mild COVID-19 (a few samples of this study predate the infection). Cell type and time point are not known. The CDR3 reads CASSQRRQGFEQFF. The CDR3 nucleotides read TGTGCCAGCAGCCAGCGCCGACAGGGGTTTGAGCAGTTCTTC.